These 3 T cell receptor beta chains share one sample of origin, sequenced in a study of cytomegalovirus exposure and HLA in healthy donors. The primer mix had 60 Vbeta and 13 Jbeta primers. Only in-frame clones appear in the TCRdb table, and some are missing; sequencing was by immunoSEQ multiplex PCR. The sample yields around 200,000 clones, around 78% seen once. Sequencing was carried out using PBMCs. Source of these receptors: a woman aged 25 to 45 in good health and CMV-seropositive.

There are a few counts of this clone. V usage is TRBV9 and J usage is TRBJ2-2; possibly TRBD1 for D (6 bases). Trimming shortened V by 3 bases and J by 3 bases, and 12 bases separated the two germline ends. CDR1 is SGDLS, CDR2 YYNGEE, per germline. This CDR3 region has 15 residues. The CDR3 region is CASSEGQGDTGELFF. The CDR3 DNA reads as TGTGCCAGCAGCGAGGGACAAGGGGACACCGGGGAGCTGTTTTTT.

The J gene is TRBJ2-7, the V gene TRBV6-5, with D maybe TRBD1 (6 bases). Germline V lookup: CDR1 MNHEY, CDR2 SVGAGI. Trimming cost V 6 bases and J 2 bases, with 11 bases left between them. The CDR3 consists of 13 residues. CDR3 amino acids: CASSQGFTYEQYF. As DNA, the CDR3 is TGTGCCAGCAGCCAGGGGTTTACCTACGAGCAGTACTTC.

The CDR3 reads CASSFIRTADRINQPQHF. CDR3 DNA: TGTGCCAGCAGTTTTATTAGAACGGCGGACAGGATCAATCAGCCCCAGCATTTT. The chain carries TRBV28 and TRBJ1-5, with 7 bases aligning to TRBD1. Per germline, CDR1 MDHEN and CDR2 SYDVKM. This CDR3 spans 18 amino acids. Germline trimming cut 3 bases from V and 3 bases from J; bases unmatched to any gene: 14.